The sequence of this T cell receptor beta chain was determined in a study of blood T cell repertoires in COVID-19. Study-wide background: PBMCs, B-cell-depleted T cells, or T cells were the source of the cDNA or gDNA that made up the material.

V lost 3 bases, J lost 0 bases, and 12 bases lay in between. CDR1 SGHNT and CDR2 YYREEE come from the germline V gene (reference sequence). CDR3 length: 15 residues. Assay: immunoSEQ multiplex PCR; the TCRdb copy retains only in-frame clones and omits some. The sample gives roughly 61,000 clones, 90% of which show up once; around a sixth is in the top ten. Sequenced sample: peripheral blood. V is TRBV5-4 and J is TRBJ2-5; D remains unclear. The clonotype originates from a man at least 80 years old with acute or convalescent COVID-19. CDR3 sequence (DNA): TGTGCCAGCAGCTCTGGGCAGAACCACCAAGAGACCCAGTACTTC. It specifies CASSSGQNHQETQYF.